What follows describes a single T cell receptor (beta chain). Antigen: not known. TCRbeta libraries were built with three rounds of nested PCR, modified from ARM-PCR. TCRdb analysed the multiplex PCR reads with MiXCR anew, one entry per CDR3 protein. This sample has some 100,000 distinct CDR3 sequences, with over 55% found just once. The CDR3 sequence is 12 residues long. Losses at the gene ends were 7 bases for V and 4 bases for J; bases not matched to a gene: 3. Germline V gives CDR1 SNHLY, CDR2 FYNNEI. The template was RNA from unsorted bulk tissue. This non-tumor lung sample came from over 3 cm beyond the tumor edge. The entry originates in a study of tumor and adjacent non-tumor tissue in lung cancer. For the study at large: Stage I to III disease affected roughly ten men and about five women aged about 30 to 76.

Study-wide points: Tumor repertoires had a smaller top 100 clone share than normal lung. Tumor tissue had significantly higher TCR diversity than normal lung.

The material sequenced was distant non-tumor lung tissue. This sequence joins TRBV2 and TRBJ1-2; 7 positions agree with TRBD1. The source of this sequence is a man between 60 and 70 years old with non-small cell lung cancer. The CDR3 sequence is CASKGDSYGYTF. The CDR3 coding sequence is TGTGCCAGCAAAGGGGACAGCTATGGCTACACCTTC.